This is a list of T cell receptor beta chains from one sample in a study of blood T cell repertoires in COVID-19. Repertoires were generated with immunoSEQ multiplex PCR, while TCRdb's copy carries only in-frame clones and drops some. Counted here are hundreds of thousands of clones, around 91% occurring once; the ten biggest clones make up about 1%. The sample taken for sequencing was PBMCs or T cells enriched from blood (not recorded which). The receptors originated from a man between 18 and 35 years old who had recovered from COVID-19. Both conserved end residues are part of each CDR3. The D gene is left open where the match is weak. The size of a clone is reported for some rows only, either as once, few or many, or as a class for expanded clones.

d_gene	v_gene	j_gene	abundance	CDR3aa	CDR3nt
-	TRBV7-9	TRBJ1-2	-	CASSLEQKNYGYTF	TGTGCCAGCAGCTTAGAACAGAAGAACTATGGCTACACCTTC
-	TRBV29-1	TRBJ2-5	-	CSVVPRGGGETQYF	TGCAGCGTTGTCCCCAGAGGGGGTGGCGAGACCCAGTACTTC
TRBD1	TRBV6-2/TRBV6-3	TRBJ1-6	-	CASSYFGTEDSPLHF	TGTGCCAGCAGTTACTTCGGGACAGAGGATTCACCCCTCCACTTT
-	TRBV27	TRBJ1-2	-	CASSLSGKGYTF	TGTGCCAGCAGTTTATCCGGGAAGGGCTACACCTTC
TRBD1	TRBV5-6	TRBJ1-2	few	CASSFGTGIQGYTF	TGTGCCAGCAGCTTTGGGACAGGGATACAAGGCTACACCTTC
-	TRBV19	TRBJ1-2	-	CASSIAGRTYGYTF	TGTGCCAGTAGTATCGCGGGGCGCACCTATGGCTACACCTTC
TRBD1	TRBV6-5	TRBJ2-1	-	CASSPLRTGVNEQFF	TGTGCCAGCAGCCCCCTTAGGACAGGTGTGAATGAGCAGTTCTTC
TRBD1	TRBV6-4	TRBJ2-1	-	CASRKDRAPYNEQFF	TGTGCCAGCAGAAAAGACAGGGCCCCTTACAATGAGCAGTTCTTC
TRBD1	TRBV2	TRBJ1-1	few	CASNIQGRGTEAFF	TGTGCCAGCAATATACAGGGGCGCGGGACTGAAGCTTTCTTT
TRBD1	TRBV6-1	TRBJ1-1	-	CASSDLDRVSTEAFF	TGTGCCAGCAGTGACCTGGACAGGGTTAGCACTGAAGCTTTCTTT
TRBD2	TRBV28	TRBJ2-3	-	CASTTGGGPDTQYF	TGTGCCAGCACCACTGGGGGGGGACCAGATACGCAGTATTTT
TRBD2	TRBV11-2	TRBJ2-2	-	CASSPRGLAGGEPGELFF	TGTGCCAGCAGCCCTAGGGGACTAGCGGGAGGGGAACCCGGGGAGCTGTTTTTT
-	TRBV5-4	TRBJ1-4	-	CASSLVLGANRGKLFF	TGTGCCAGCAGCTTGGTCTTGGGGGCAAATAGGGGAAAACTGTTTTTT
TRBD1	TRBV7-8	TRBJ1-1	once	CASSLWGDRVNTEAFF	TGTGCCAGCAGCTTGTGGGGGGACAGGGTGAACACTGAAGCTTTCTTT
-	TRBV5-6	TRBJ1-3	-	CASSPYRRGYLRNTIYF	TGTGCCAGCAGCCCTTATCGGCGGGGGTACCTCAGAAACACCATATATTTT
TRBD1	TRBV19	TRBJ1-2	-	CASSHGQGKDGYTF	TGTGCCAGTAGCCACGGACAGGGGAAGGATGGCTACACCTTC
-	TRBV28	TRBJ2-7	-	CASSFQDYEQYF	TGTGCCAGCAGTTTCCAGGATTACGAGCAGTACTTC
TRBD1	TRBV5-5	TRBJ1-2	-	CASSLGQGSGYTF	TGTGCCAGCAGCTTGGGACAGGGGTCTGGCTACACCTTC
-	TRBV24-1	TRBJ2-1	-	CATSDSTYRSYNEQFF	TGTGCCACCAGTGATTCGACATACCGTTCCTACAATGAGCAGTTCTTC
-	TRBV4-1	TRBJ2-2	-	CASSQFPSLVGELFF	TGCGCCAGCAGCCAATTCCCAAGTCTAGTCGGGGAGCTGTTTTTT
-	TRBV10-3	TRBJ2-7	-	CAITPRRDPPYEQYF	TGTGCCATCACCCCCAGGCGGGATCCCCCCTACGAGCAGTACTTC
TRBD2	TRBV25-1	TRBJ2-3	-	CASSEGGGVTDTQYF	TGTGCCAGCAGTGAAGGGGGAGGGGTGACAGATACGCAGTATTTT
TRBD1	TRBV5-1	TRBJ1-2	-	CASSPLDRGVGGYTF	TGCGCCAGCAGTCCTCTAGACAGGGGAGTAGGAGGCTACACCTTC
-	TRBV24-1	TRBJ2-2	few	CATSVDRANTGELFF	TGTGCCACCAGCGTTGACAGAGCGAACACCGGGGAGCTGTTTTTT
-	TRBV19	TRBJ1-3	-	CASRSQGSGNTIYF	TGTGCCAGCCGGTCCCAGGGGTCTGGAAACACCATATATTTT
-	TRBV6-6	TRBJ2-3	-	CASSYFGGDTQYF	TGTGCCAGCAGTTACTTCGGCGGCGATACGCAGTATTTT
-	TRBV18	TRBJ2-7	-	CASSPPTIYEQYF	TGTGCCAGCTCACCACCAACTATCTACGAGCAGTACTTC
-	TRBV28	TRBJ1-6	-	CASSYLFESPLHF	TGTGCCAGCAGTTATCTTTTCGAGTCACCCCTCCACTTT
TRBD1	TRBV19	TRBJ1-5	-	CASGTLGQGMGQPQHF	TGTGCCAGTGGGACACTGGGACAGGGAATGGGTCAGCCCCAGCATTTT
-	TRBV7-9	TRBJ2-5	once	CASSLVGLVETQYF	TGTGCCAGCAGCTTAGTGGGACTGGTAGAGACCCAGTACTTC
TRBD1	TRBV7-6	TRBJ2-5	-	CASSPGQGPWETQYF	TGTGCCAGCAGCCCAGGACAGGGGCCATGGGAGACCCAGTACTTC
-	TRBV5-8	TRBJ1-5	-	CASSHGLTNQPQHF	TGTGCCAGCAGCCATGGACTGACTAATCAGCCCCAGCATTTT
-	TRBV5-1	TRBJ2-5	-	CASSSYSSETQYF	TGCGCCAGCAGCTCGTACTCCTCAGAGACCCAGTACTTC
TRBD1	TRBV19	TRBJ1-2	-	CASSTQGQRGYTF	TGTGCCAGTAGTACACAGGGGCAGAGGGGCTACACCTTC
TRBD1	TRBV6-1	TRBJ1-6	-	CASSEARGGDSPLHF	TGTGCCAGCAGTGAAGCGAGAGGGGGCGATTCACCCCTCCACTTT
-	TRBV7-9	TRBJ2-1	-	CASSLPRVGQGGHNEQFF	TGTGCCAGCAGCTTACCCCGCGTTGGTCAGGGGGGTCACAATGAGCAGTTCTTC
TRBD1	TRBV5-1	TRBJ1-2	-	CASSLGQGASNYGYTF	TGCGCCAGCAGCTTGGGTCAGGGGGCTTCTAACTATGGCTACACCTTC
-	TRBV28	TRBJ2-7	-	CASTPATGGGTYEQYF	TGTGCCAGCACCCCGGCCACGGGAGGGGGCACCTACGAGCAGTACTTC
-	TRBV7-7	TRBJ1-6	-	CASSFSRSSPLHF	TGTGCCAGCAGCTTTAGTCGTAGCTCACCCCTCCACTTT
TRBD2	TRBV30	TRBJ2-1	-	CAWTGTSGFYNEQFF	TGTGCCTGGACCGGGACTAGCGGGTTCTACAATGAGCAGTTCTTC
-	TRBV5-5	TRBJ1-1	-	CASSLGLRGDTEAFF	TGTGCCAGCAGCTTGGGACTCAGGGGCGACACTGAAGCTTTCTTT
TRBD1	TRBV6-1	TRBJ1-4	-	CASSVRTGFQGREKLFF	TGTGCCAGCAGTGTGAGGACAGGGTTTCAGGGTCGTGAAAAACTGTTTTTT
TRBD1	TRBV9	TRBJ2-1	once	CASSYQDRASSYNEQFF	TGTGCCAGCAGCTATCAAGACAGGGCGAGCTCCTACAATGAGCAGTTCTTC
TRBD2	TRBV7-8	TRBJ2-1	-	CASSLAGGGSYNEQFF	TGTGCCAGCAGCTTAGCGGGCGGGGGCTCCTACAATGAGCAGTTCTTC
TRBD1	TRBV3-1/TRBV3-2	TRBJ1-1	-	CASSHDRETEAFF	TGTGCCAGCAGCCATGACAGGGAAACTGAAGCTTTCTTT
TRBD1	TRBV4-2	TRBJ1-3	-	CASSQDGTGGRGGNTIYF	TGTGCCAGCAGCCAAGATGGGACAGGGGGGCGAGGTGGAAACACCATATATTTT
-	TRBV4-3	TRBJ1-3	-	CASSQGSQGGNTIYF	TGCGCCAGCAGCCAAGGTTCCCAGGGCGGAAACACCATATATTTT
-	TRBV7-6	TRBJ2-2	-	CASSPTNTGELFF	TGTGCCAGCAGCCCAACGAACACCGGGGAGCTGTTTTTT
TRBD1	TRBV27	TRBJ1-4	-	CASSLSHQGAKLFF	TGTGCCAGCAGTTTAAGTCATCAGGGGGCAAAACTGTTTTTT
TRBD1	TRBV13	TRBJ1-1	-	CASSWGTGLTNTEAFF	TGTGCCAGCAGCTGGGGGACAGGTCTCACGAACACTGAAGCTTTCTTT
TRBD1	TRBV5-1	TRBJ1-2	-	CASSLPDRNYGYTF	TGCGCCAGCAGCTTGCCGGACAGGAACTATGGCTACACCTTC
TRBD2	TRBV7-3	TRBJ2-1	-	CASSHLPSGRAKEQFF	TGTGCCAGCAGCCACCTTCCGAGCGGGAGGGCCAAGGAGCAGTTCTTC
-	TRBV9	TRBJ2-1	-	CASSAEYNEQFF	TGTGCCAGCAGCGCGGAGTACAATGAGCAGTTCTTC
-	TRBV14	TRBJ2-5	-	CASSQDSGSEETQYF	TGTGCCAGCAGCCAAGATTCCGGGAGTGAAGAGACCCAGTACTTC
TRBD2	TRBV6-2/TRBV6-3	TRBJ2-7	once	CASSRTSIEQYF	TGTGCCAGCAGTCGGACTAGCATAGAGCAGTACTTC
-	TRBV5-4	TRBJ2-5	-	CASSLAQTEETQYF	TGTGCCAGCAGCTTGGCCCAGACGGAGGAGACCCAGTACTTC